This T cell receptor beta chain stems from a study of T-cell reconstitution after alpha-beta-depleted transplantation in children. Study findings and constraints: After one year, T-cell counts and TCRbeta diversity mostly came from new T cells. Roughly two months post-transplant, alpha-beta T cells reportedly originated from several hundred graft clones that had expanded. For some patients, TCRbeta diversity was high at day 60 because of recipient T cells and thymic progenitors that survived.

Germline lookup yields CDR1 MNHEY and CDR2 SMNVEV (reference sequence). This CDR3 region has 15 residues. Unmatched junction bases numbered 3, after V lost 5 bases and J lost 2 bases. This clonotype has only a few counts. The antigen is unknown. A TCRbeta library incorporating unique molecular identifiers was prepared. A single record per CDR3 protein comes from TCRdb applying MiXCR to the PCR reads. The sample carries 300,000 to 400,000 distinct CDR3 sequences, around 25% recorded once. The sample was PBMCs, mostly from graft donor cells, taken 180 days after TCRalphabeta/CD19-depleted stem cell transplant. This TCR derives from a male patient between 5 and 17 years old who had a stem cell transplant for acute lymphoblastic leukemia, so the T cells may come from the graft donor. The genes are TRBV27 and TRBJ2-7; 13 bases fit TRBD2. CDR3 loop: CASSMGTSGAYEQYF. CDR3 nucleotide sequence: TGTGCCAGCAGTATGGGGACTAGCGGGGCCTACGAGCAGTACTTC.